The 18 T cell receptor beta chains presented below share a single source sample, sequenced in a study of cytomegalovirus exposure and HLA in healthy donors. The primer mix had 60 Vbeta and 13 Jbeta primers. The protocol was immunoSEQ multiplex PCR, while the TCRdb copy is restricted to in-frame clones and leaves out a portion. The sample data list 150,000 to 200,000 clones. The sequenced sample was PBMCs. The receptors stem from a man younger than 40 in good health and CMV-seronegative.

This rearrangement joins TRBV7-2 to TRBJ2-3; possible D gene TRBD1, 5 bases. Germline values: CDR1 SGHTA, CDR2 FQGNSA. The CDR3 totals 13 residues. The V and J ends lost 1 base and 4 bases respectively, with 6 bases between them. CDR3 loop: CASSLVRADTQYF. The CDR3 DNA reads as TGTGCCAGCAGCTTAGTCAGGGCAGATACGCAGTATTTT.

This chain links TRBV13 with TRBJ1-1, with D hard to call. Germline CDR1 reads PRHDT; CDR2 reads FYEKMQ (reference sequence). V lost 3 bases, J lost 1 base, and 15 bases lay in between. CDR3 length: 16 amino acids. The CDR3 here is CASSFGGLLGNTEAFF. CDR3 nucleotide sequence: TGTGCCAGCAGCTTTGGAGGGCTGTTGGGGAACACTGAAGCTTTCTTT.

The V call is TRBV9, the J call TRBJ2-3, with D possibly being TRBD2 (5 bases). Trimming shortened V by 4 bases and J by 1 base, and 13 bases separated the two germline ends. The germline CDR1 and CDR2 sequences are SGDLS and YYNGEE. This CDR3 has 15 residues. The CDR3 here is CASSLGGGGTDTQYF. CDR3 DNA: TGTGCCAGCAGCCTAGGAGGTGGAGGCACAGATACGCAGTATTTT.

This chain links TRBV9 with TRBJ2-5, with 8 bases identical to TRBD2. V shed 2 bases and J 5 bases; nucleotides not matched to a gene: 11. CDR1 and CDR2 (germline): SGDLS, YYNGEE. The CDR3 sequence is 16 residues long. CDR3 residues: CASSVTGTSRTETQYF. Written as DNA, the CDR3 is TGTGCCAGCAGCGTCACCGGGACTAGTCGCACGGAGACCCAGTACTTC.

The chain has TRBV18 and TRBJ2-2; D gene ambiguous. V was trimmed by 5 bases and J by 3 bases, leaving 4 bases between them. CDR1 is KGHSH, CDR2 LQKENI, per germline. CDR3 length equals 12 residues. For the CDR3, the DNA is TGTGCCAGCTCATCTTACACCGGGGAGCTGTTTTTT. Protein sequence: CASSSYTGELFF.

This chain links TRBV28 with TRBJ1-5, with 7 bases identical to TRBD1. In germline, CDR1 is MDHEN, CDR2 SYDVKM. The CDR3 extends over 18 amino acids. V lost 1 base to trimming and J lost 4 bases; unmatched junction nucleotides: 13. CDR3 nucleotide sequence: TGTGCCAGCAGTTTATACAACTTGAAGACAGGGTCGAATCAGCCCCAGCATTTT. Residues: CASSLYNLKTGSNQPQHF.

The CDR3 is CASSYQGPNSNQPQHF. DNA for the CDR3: TGTGCCAGCAGTTACCAGGGGCCTAATAGCAATCAGCCCCAGCATTTT. The chain links TRBV6-5 to TRBJ1-5; tentative D call: TRBD1 (6 bases). The V end lost 2 bases, the J end lost 0 bases, and 11 bases lay between the germline ends. Germline assignment: CDR1 MNHEY and CDR2 SVGAGI. This CDR3 has 16 residues.

The rearrangement joins TRBV10-2 to TRBJ2-7, with D perhaps matching TRBD2 (6 bases). V was trimmed by 10 bases and J by 0 bases, leaving 13 bases between them. Per germline, CDR1 WSHSY and CDR2 SAAADI. The CDR3 totals 13 residues. In DNA, the CDR3 is TGCGCCACCCTAGGGGACTTCTCCTACGAGCAGTACTTC. Its protein is CATLGDFSYEQYF.

The chain recombines TRBV9 with TRBJ2-5; D gene uncertain. Germline CDR1 reads SGDLS; CDR2 reads YYNGEE. The CDR3 is 14 amino acids. V was clipped by 2 bases and J by 5 bases, with 13 bases between them. In nucleotides, the CDR3 is TGTGCCAGCAGCGTCGCCTCAATTGAGGAGACCCAGTACTTC. This codes for CASSVASIEETQYF.

The chain carries TRBV9 and TRBJ2-7, with a possible D match to TRBD2 (6 bases). The CDR3 is 14 amino acids. With 3 bases removed from V and 0 bases from J, the gap between germline ends came to 10 bases. From germline, CDR1 is SGDLS and CDR2 YYNGEE. The CDR3 sequence: CASSAGTPSYEQYF. Written as DNA, the CDR3 is TGTGCCAGCAGCGCCGGGACTCCCTCCTACGAGCAGTACTTC.

The V gene is TRBV5-4, the J gene TRBJ2-3; TRBD2 aligns across 8 bases. This CDR3 is 16 amino acids long. The V gene end was trimmed by 0 bases and the J gene end by 4 bases; junction bases not matched to a gene: 7. The germline gives CDR1 SGHNT, CDR2 YYREEE (reference sequence). The CDR3 region is CASSLDTSGFADTQYF. CDR3 in DNA: TGTGCCAGCAGCTTGGATACTAGCGGCTTCGCAGATACGCAGTATTTT.

The chain combines TRBV5-1 with TRBJ2-7, with 10 bases that match TRBD1. V lost 0 bases and J lost 3; bases outside the gene matches: 12. Germline V gives CDR1 SGHRS, CDR2 YFSETQ. The CDR3 has 18 residues. CDR3 region: CASSLDTGTGVYLYEQYF. The CDR3 bases are TGCGCCAGCAGCTTGGATACCGGGACAGGGGTTTACCTCTACGAGCAGTACTTC.

The V gene is TRBV5-6, the J gene TRBJ2-7; a possible D gene is TRBD1 (6 bases). Germline assignment: CDR1 SGHDT and CDR2 YYEEEE. This CDR3 has 14 amino acids. V was shortened by 1 base and J by 5 bases, with 13 bases between the two germline ends. Here the CDR3 reads CASSLTGSSHEQYF. DNA of the CDR3: TGTGCCAGCAGCTTGACAGGGAGTTCGCACGAGCAGTACTTC.

The chain joins TRBV4-1 to TRBJ2-5; 7 nucleotides line up with TRBD2. V lost 4 bases and J lost 5; bases outside the gene matches: 7. Germline CDR1 MGHRA, CDR2 YSYEKL. The CDR3 extends over 14 amino acids. The CDR3 loop reads CASSLPGLRETQYF. In nucleotides, the CDR3 is TGCGCCAGCAGCCTTCCGGGACTACGGGAGACCCAGTACTTC.

The rearrangement joins TRBV7-9 to TRBJ2-7; 10 nucleotides line up with TRBD2. The CDR3 extends over 16 amino acids. V shed 1 base, J shed 3 bases, and the junction held 6 bases outside the gene matches. CDR1 is SEHNR and CDR2 is FQNEAQ in the germline V gene (reference sequence). The CDR3 DNA reads TGTGCCAGCAGCTTAGGGGTAGCGGGAGGAGTCTACGAGCAGTACTTC. Residues: CASSLGVAGGVYEQYF.

This chain connects TRBV6-1 to TRBJ2-7, with 8 bases that match TRBD2. This CDR3 is built from 15 residues. V lost 4 bases, J lost 10 bases, and 15 bases stayed unmatched. Germline lookup yields CDR1 MNHNS and CDR2 SASEGT. The DNA of the CDR3 is TGTGCCAGCAGTGTTCCACTAGCGGCCGTGGGGAGACAGTACTTC. Protein sequence: CASSVPLAAVGRQYF.

V and J are TRBV6-5 and TRBJ2-7; possibly TRBD1 for D (5 bases). The V gene's germline CDR1 is MNHEY and CDR2 SVGAGI. The CDR3 has 13 residues. V was trimmed by 0 bases and J by 5 bases, leaving 8 bases between them. The CDR3, as DNA: TGTGCCAGCAGTTACTCGAACAGGAACGAGCAGTACTTC. Encoded protein: CASSYSNRNEQYF.

CDR3 residues: CASSVGVTSGSYEQYF. The CDR3 DNA reads TGTGCCAGCAGCGTAGGGGTGACTAGCGGGTCCTACGAGCAGTACTTC. This rearrangement joins TRBV9 to TRBJ2-7; TRBD2 matches at 10 bases. V was clipped by 0 bases and J by 1 base; unmatched bases: 4. The V gene's germline CDR1 is SGDLS and CDR2 YYNGEE. CDR3 length equals 16 residues.